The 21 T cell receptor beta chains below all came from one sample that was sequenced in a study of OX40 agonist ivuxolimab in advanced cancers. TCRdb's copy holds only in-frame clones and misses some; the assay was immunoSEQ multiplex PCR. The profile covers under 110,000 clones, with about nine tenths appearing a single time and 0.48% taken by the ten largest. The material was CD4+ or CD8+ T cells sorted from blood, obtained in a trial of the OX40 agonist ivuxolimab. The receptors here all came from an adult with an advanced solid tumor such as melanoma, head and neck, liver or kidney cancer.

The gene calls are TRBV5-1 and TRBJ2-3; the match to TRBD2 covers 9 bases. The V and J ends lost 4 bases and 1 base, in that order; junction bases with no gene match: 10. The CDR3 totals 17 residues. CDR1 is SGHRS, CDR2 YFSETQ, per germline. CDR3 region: CASSGAVAGVRTDTQYF. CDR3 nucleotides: TGCGCCAGCAGCGGGGCAGTAGCGGGGGTACGCACAGATACGCAGTATTTT. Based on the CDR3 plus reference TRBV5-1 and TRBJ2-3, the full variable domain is KAGVTQTPRYLIKTRGQQVTLSCSPISGHRSVSWYQQTPGQGLQFLFEYFSETQRNKGNFPGRFSGRQFSNSRSEMNVSTLELGDSALYLCASSGAVAGVRTDTQYFGPGTRLTVL.

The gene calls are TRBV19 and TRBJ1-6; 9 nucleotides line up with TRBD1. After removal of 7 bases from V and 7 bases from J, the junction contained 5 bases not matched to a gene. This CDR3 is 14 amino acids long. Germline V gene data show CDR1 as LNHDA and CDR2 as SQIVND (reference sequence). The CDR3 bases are TGTGCCAGTACGACAGGGGGTTTGAATTCACCCCTCCACTTT. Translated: CASTTGGLNSPLHF.

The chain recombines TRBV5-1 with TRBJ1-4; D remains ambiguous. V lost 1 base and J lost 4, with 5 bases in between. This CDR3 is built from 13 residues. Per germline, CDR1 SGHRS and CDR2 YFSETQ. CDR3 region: CASSLRNNEKLFF. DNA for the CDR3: TGCGCCAGCAGCTTGAGAAATAATGAAAAACTGTTTTTT.

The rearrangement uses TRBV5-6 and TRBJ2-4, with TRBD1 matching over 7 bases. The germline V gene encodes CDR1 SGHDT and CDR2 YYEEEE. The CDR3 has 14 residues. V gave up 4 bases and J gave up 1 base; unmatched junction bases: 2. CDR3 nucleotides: TGTGCCAGCAGCCCGACAGGGGCCAAAAACATTCAGTACTTC. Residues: CASSPTGAKNIQYF.

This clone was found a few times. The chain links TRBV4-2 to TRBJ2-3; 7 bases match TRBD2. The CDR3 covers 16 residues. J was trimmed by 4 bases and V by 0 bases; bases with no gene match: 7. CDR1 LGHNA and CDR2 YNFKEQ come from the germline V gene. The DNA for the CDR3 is TGTGCCAGCAGCCAAGATAGACGGGGAGGGTCAGATACGCAGTATTTT. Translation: CASSQDRRGGSDTQYF.

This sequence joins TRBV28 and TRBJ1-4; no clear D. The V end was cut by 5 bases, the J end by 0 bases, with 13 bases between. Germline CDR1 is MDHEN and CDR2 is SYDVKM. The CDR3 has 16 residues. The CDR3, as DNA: TGTGCCAGCAGTCCTCCCCCTCAATCAACTAATGAAAAACTGTTTTTT. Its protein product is CASSPPPQSTNEKLFF. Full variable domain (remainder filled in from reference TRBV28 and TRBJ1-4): DVKVTQSSRYLVKRTGEKVFLECVQDMDHENMFWYRQDPGLGLRLIYFSYDVKMKEKGDIPEGYSVSREKKERFSLILESASTNQTSMYLCASSPPPQSTNEKLFFGSGTQLSVL.

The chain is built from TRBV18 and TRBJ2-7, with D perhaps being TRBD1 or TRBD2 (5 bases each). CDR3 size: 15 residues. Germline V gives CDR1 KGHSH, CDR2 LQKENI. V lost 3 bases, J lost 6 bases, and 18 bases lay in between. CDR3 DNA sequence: TGTGCCAGCTCACCCGGGACCGAGACGTCTCGCGAGCAGTACTTC. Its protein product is CASSPGTETSREQYF.

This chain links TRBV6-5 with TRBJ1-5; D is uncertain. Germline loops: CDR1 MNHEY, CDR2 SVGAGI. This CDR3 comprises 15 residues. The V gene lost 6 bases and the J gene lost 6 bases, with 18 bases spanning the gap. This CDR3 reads CASSFTHWRAQPQHF. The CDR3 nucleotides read TGTGCCAGCAGCTTTACCCACTGGCGGGCTCAGCCCCAGCATTTT.

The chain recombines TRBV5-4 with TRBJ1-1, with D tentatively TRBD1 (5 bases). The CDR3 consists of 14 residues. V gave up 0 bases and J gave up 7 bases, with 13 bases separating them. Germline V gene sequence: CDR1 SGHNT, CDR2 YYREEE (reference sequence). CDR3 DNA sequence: TGTGCCAGCAGCTTGGGGGGTACAGACAGTGAAGCTTTCTTT. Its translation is CASSLGGTDSEAFF.

The CDR3 bases are TGTGCCAGCAGTGAAGCGAAGACAGGGCTAAGCTCTGGAAACACCATATATTTT. Encoded protein: CASSEAKTGLSSGNTIYF. The rearrangement links TRBV6-1 to TRBJ1-3; 7 bases match TRBD1. Germline CDR1 is MNHNS and CDR2 is SASEGT. J gave up 0 bases and V 0 bases, and 8 bases lay outside the gene matches. The CDR3 length is 18 residues.

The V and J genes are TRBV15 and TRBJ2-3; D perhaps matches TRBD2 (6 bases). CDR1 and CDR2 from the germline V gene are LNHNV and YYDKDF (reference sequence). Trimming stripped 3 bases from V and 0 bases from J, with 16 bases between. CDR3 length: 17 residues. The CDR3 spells CATSRKLTGTSTDTQYF. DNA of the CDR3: TGTGCCACCAGCAGGAAGCTGACCGGGACTAGCACAGATACGCAGTATTTT.

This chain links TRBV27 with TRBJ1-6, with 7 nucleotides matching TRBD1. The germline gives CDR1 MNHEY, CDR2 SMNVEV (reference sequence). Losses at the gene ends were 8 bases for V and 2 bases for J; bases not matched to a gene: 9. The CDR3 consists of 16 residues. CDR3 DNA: TGTGCCAGCTTCCCAGGGGGAGTTCCCTATAATTCACCCCTCCACTTT. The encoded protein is CASFPGGVPYNSPLHF.

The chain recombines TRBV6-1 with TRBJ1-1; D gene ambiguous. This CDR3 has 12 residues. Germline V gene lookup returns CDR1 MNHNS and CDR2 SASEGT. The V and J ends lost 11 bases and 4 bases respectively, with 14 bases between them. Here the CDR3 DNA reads TGTGCCGGCTCTTGGGGAGGCACTGAAGCTTTCTTT. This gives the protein CAGSWGGTEAFF.

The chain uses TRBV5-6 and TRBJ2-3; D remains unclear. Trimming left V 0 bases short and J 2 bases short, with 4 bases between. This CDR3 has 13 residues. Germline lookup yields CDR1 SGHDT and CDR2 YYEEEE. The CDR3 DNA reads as TGTGCCAGCAGCTTGGATAACACAGATACGCAGTATTTT. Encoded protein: CASSLDNTDTQYF. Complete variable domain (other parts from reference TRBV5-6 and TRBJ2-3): DAGVTQSPTHLIKTRGQQVTLRCSPKSGHDTVSWYQQALGQGPQFIFQYYEEEERQRGNFPDRFSGHQFPNYSSELNVNALLLGDSALYLCASSLDNTDTQYFGPGTRLTVL.

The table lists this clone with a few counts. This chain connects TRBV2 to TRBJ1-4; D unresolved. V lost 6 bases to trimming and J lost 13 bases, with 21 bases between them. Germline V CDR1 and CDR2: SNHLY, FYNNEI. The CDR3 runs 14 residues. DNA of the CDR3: TGTGCCAGCAGAGTGAACACCCTGGATTCTGGACTGTTTTTT. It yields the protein CASRVNTLDSGLFF.

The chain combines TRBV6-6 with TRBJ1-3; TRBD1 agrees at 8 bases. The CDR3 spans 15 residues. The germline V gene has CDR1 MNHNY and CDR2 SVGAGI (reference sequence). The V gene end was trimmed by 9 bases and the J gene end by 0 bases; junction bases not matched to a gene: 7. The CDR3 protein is CASVGQGASGNTIYF. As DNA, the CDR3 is TGTGCCAGTGTCGGACAGGGAGCCTCTGGAAACACCATATATTTT.

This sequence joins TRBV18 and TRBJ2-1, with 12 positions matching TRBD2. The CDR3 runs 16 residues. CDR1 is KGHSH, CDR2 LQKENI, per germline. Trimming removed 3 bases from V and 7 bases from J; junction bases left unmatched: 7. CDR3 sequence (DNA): TGTGCCAGCTCACCGCTAGCGGGGGGGCGAGCGAATGAGCAGTTCTTC. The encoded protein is CASSPLAGGRANEQFF.

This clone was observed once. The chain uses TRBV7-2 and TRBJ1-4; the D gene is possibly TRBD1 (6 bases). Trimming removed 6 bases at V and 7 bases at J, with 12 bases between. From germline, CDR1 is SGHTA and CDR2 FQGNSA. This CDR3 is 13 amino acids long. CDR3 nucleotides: TGTGCCAGCAGGGCAGGGGTCGGTGAAAAACTGTTTTTT. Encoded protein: CASRAGVGEKLFF.

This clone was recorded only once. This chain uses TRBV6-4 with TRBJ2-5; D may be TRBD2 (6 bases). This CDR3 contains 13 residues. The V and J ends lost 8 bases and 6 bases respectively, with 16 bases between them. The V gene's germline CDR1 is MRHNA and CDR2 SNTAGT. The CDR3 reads CASAEQEGQTQYF. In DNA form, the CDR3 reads TGTGCCAGCGCTGAGCAGGAGGGGCAGACCCAGTACTTC.

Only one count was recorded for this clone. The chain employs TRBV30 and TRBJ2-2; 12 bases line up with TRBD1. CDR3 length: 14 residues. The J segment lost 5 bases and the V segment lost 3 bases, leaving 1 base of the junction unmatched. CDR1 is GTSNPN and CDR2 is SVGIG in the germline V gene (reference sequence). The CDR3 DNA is TGTGCCTGGAGGGGACAGGGGGCAACCGGGGAGCTGTTTTTT. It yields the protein CAWRGQGATGELFF. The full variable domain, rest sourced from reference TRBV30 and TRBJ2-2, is SQTIHQWPATLVQPVGSPLSLECTVEGTSNPNLYWYRQAAGRGLQLLFYSVGIGQISSEVPQNLSASRPQDRQFILSSKKLLLSDSGFYLCAWRGQGATGELFFGEGSRLTVL.

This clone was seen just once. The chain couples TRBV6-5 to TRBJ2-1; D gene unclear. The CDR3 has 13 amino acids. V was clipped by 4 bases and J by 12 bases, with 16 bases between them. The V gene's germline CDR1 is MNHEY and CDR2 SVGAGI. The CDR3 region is CASSSPLLKGQFF. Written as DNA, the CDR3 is TGTGCCAGCAGTTCCCCCCTCCTAAAAGGGCAGTTCTTC.